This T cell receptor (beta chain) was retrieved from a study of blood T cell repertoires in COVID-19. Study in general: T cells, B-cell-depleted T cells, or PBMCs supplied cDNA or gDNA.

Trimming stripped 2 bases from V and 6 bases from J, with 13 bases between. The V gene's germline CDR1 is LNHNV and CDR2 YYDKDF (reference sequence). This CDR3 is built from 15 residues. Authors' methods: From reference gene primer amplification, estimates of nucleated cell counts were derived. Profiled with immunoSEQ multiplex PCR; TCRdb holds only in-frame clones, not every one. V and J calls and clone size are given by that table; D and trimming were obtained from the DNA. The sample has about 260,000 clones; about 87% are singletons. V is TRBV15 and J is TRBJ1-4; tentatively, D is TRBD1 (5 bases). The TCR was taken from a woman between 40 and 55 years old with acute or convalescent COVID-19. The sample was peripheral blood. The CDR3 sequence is CATSRPQGGDEKLFF. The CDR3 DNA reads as TGTGCCACCAGCAGACCCCAGGGAGGTGATGAAAAACTGTTTTTT.